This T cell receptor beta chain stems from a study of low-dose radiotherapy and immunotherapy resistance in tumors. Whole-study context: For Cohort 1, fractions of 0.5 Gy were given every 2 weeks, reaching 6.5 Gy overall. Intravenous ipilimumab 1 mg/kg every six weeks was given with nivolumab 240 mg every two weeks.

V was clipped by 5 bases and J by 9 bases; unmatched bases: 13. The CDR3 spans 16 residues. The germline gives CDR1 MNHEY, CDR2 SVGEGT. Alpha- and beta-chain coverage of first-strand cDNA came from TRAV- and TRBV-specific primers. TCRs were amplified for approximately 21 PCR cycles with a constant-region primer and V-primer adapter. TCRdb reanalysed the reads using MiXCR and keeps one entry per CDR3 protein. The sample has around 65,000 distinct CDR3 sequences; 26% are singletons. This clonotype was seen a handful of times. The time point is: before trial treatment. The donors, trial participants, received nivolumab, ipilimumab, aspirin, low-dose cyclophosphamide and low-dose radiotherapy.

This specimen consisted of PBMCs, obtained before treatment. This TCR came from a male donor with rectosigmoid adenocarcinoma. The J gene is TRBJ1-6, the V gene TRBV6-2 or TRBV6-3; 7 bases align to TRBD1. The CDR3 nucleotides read TGTGCCAGCAGTGAGGGAGGCAGGGGGAGAAGTTCACCCCTCCACTTT. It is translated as CASSEGGRGRSSPLHF.